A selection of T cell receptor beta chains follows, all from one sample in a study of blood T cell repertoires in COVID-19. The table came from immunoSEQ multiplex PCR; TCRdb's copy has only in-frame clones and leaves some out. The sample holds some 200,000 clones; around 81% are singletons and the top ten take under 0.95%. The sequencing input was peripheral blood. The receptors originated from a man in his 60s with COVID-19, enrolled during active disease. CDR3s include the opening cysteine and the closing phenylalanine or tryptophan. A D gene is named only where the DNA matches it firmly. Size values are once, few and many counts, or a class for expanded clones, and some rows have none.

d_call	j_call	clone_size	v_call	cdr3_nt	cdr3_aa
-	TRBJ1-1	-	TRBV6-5	TGTGCCAGCAGGGACAGTTTCCGCCACACTGAAGCTTTCTTT	CASRDSFRHTEAFF
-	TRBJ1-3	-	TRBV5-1	TGCGCCAGCAGCTTGGGTCAGGGAGGAAACACCATATATTTT	CASSLGQGGNTIYF
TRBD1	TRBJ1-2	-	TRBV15	TGTGCCACCAGTCGGGGACAGATGAACAACTATGGCTACACCTTC	CATSRGQMNNYGYTF
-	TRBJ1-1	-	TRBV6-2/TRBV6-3	TGTGCCAGCAGTTACTCGGGGACAATCACTGAAGCTTTCTTT	CASSYSGTITEAFF
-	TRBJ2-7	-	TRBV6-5	TGTGCCAGCAGTCGGGGTCTTTACGAGCAGTACTTC	CASSRGLYEQYF
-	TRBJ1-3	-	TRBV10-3	TGTGCCATCAGTGAGTCGTCAGGAAACACCATATATTTT	CAISESSGNTIYF
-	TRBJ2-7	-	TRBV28	TGTGCCAGCGGAGGTACTAGCCACGAGCAGTACTTC	CASGGTSHEQYF
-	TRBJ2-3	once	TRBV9	TGTGCCAGCAATGAGGGGGGGAGCACAGATACGCAGTATTTT	CASNEGGSTDTQYF
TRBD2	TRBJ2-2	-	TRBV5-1	TGCGCCAGCAGCCTTAGCGGGAGGAACACCGGGGAGCTGTTTTTT	CASSLSGRNTGELFF
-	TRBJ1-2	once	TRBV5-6	TGTGCCAGCAGCTCTACCGACAGGCGGCAGCGGAGCTACACCTTC	CASSSTDRRQRSYTF
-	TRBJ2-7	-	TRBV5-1	TGCGCCAGCAGCCCCTTACAGGGGGGGCCCGAGCAGTACTTC	CASSPLQGGPEQYF
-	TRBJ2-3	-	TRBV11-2	TGTGCCAGCAGCCCAGGGATCTCGTCGCGCACAGATACGCAGTATTTT	CASSPGISSRTDTQYF
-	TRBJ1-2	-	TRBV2	TGTGTCAGCAGTGAAGCCCAGGGGAGCCATGGCTACACCTTC	CVSSEAQGSHGYTF
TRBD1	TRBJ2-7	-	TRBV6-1	TGTGCCAGCAGTGAAGAGGGCAGGGGGTACGAGCAGTACTTC	CASSEEGRGYEQYF
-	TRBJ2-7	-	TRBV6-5	TGTGCCAGCAGTACCCAGACAGGCCTTGCCTACGAGCAGTACTTC	CASSTQTGLAYEQYF
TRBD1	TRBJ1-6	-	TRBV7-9	TGTGCCGCCTCCCTCGGACAGGGGAGTTCACCCCTCCACTTT	CAASLGQGSSPLHF
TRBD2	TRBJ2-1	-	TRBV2	TGTGCCAGCAGTCGCATACTAGCGAATGAGCAGTTCTTC	CASSRILANEQFF
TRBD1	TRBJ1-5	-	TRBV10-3	TGTGCCATCAGGACAGGGGATATCAATCAGCCCCAGCATTTT	CAIRTGDINQPQHF
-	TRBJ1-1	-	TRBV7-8	TGTGCCAGCAGCCCGGGACACTCTAACACTGAAGCTTTCTTT	CASSPGHSNTEAFF
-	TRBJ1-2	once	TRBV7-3	TGTGCCAGCAGCTTAGGAACTCGGCAGATGAGAGAGGGAGGCTACACCTTC	CASSLGTRQMREGGYTF
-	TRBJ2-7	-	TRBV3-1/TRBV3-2	TGTGCCAGCAGAAACGGGGGCGAGCAGTACTTC	CASRNGGEQYF
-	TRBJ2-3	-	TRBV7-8	TGTGCCAGCAGCTTAGAGCCTGGGACAAGCACAGATACGCAGTATTTT	CASSLEPGTSTDTQYF
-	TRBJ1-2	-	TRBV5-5	TGTGCCAGCAGCCTGGGGAGAGGGAGCTATGGCTACACCTTC	CASSLGRGSYGYTF
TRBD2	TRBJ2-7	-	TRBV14	TGTGCCAGCAGCCGACTAGCGGGGTTCTACGAGCAGTACTTC	CASSRLAGFYEQYF
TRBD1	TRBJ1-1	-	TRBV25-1	TGTGCCAGCAGTGAATATGGGGGACAGGGGATGAGAGCTGAAGCTTTCTTT	CASSEYGGQGMRAEAFF
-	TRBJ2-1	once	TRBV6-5	TGTGCCAGCAGTTACCGGGATAATGAGCAGTTCTTC	CASSYRDNEQFF
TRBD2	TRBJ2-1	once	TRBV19	TGTGCCAGTAGTATTCCGCCCGGGACTAGCGGGAGGCCCCCGTTGGATGAGCAGTTCTTC	CASSIPPGTSGRPPLDEQFF
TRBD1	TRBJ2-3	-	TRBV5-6	TGTGCCAGCAGCACCCGGGACAGGGGGTCGGATACGCAGTATTTT	CASSTRDRGSDTQYF
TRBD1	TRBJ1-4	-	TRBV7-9	TGTGCCAGCAGCGTAAGACAGGGGGCGCGGGCTAATGAAAAACTGTTTTTT	CASSVRQGARANEKLFF
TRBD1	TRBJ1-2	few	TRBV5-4	TGTGCCAGCAGTCTGCCCAAACAGGGGTGGGATGGCTACACCTTC	CASSLPKQGWDGYTF
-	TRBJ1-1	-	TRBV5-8	TGTGCCAGCAGGTCTCTGAGGAGGGAGATGAACACTGAAGCTTTCTTT	CASRSLRREMNTEAFF
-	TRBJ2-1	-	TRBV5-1	TGCGCCAGCAGCTTGGAGACAAACAATGAGCAGTTCTTC	CASSLETNNEQFF
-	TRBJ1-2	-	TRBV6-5	TGTGCCAGCAGTCCCATTCGGGGTGGCTACACCTTC	CASSPIRGGYTF
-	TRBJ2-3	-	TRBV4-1	TGCGCCAGCAGCCAAGATGATGGCGGGCGCACAGATACGCAGTATTTT	CASSQDDGGRTDTQYF
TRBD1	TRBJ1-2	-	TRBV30	TGTGCCTGGACGGGGGACAGGGCGTTTGGCTACACCTTC	CAWTGDRAFGYTF
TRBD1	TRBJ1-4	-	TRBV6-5	TGTGCCAGCAGGGGGACAGCGACGAATGAAAAACTGTTTTTT	CASRGTATNEKLFF
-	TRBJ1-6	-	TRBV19	TGTGCCAGTAGTGGGCTCTATAATTCACCCCTCCACTTT	CASSGLYNSPLHF
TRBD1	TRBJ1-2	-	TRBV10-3	TGTGCCATCAGTGGGACAGGGGGGGACTATGGCTACACCTTC	CAISGTGGDYGYTF
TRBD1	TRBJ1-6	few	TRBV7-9	TGTGCCAGCGGACAGGGTAGTTCACCCCTCCACTTT	CASGQGSSPLHF
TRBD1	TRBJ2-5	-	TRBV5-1	TGCGCCAGCAGCTTGCCGGGACAGGGGGCAGGGGAGACCCAGTACTTC	CASSLPGQGAGETQYF
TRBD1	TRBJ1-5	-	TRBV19	TGTGCCAGTAGTACCACAGGGGGAGGCAATCAGCCCCAGCATTTT	CASSTTGGGNQPQHF
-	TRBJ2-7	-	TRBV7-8	TGTGCCAGCAGCTTAGCGAGAACGGCCTACGAGCAGTACTTC	CASSLARTAYEQYF
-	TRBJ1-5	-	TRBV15	TGTGCCACCAGCAGACCCCCCGGGAGGGGTGGTAGCAATCAGCCCCAGCATTTT	CATSRPPGRGGSNQPQHF
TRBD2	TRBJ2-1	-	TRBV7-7	TGTGCCAGCAGCTCACTAGCGGGAACCTACAATGAGCAGTTCTTC	CASSSLAGTYNEQFF
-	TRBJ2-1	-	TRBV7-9	TGTGCCAGCAGCCTTGACAGTGAAGGTGAGCAGTTCTTC	CASSLDSEGEQFF
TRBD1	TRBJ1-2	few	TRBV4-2	TGTGCCAGCAGCCAAGAGTCAGGGGGGTCCTATGGCTACACCTTC	CASSQESGGSYGYTF
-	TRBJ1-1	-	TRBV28	TGTGCCAGCAGTTCACTCGTCGCCGGGGAATTGGGCACTGAAGCTTTCTTT	CASSSLVAGELGTEAFF
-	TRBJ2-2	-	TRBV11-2	TGTGCCAGCAGCCCCGCGGGAACCGGGGAGCTGTTTTTT	CASSPAGTGELFF
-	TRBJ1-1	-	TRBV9	TGTGCCAGCAGCTCCGACAGGAACACTGAAGCTTTCTTT	CASSSDRNTEAFF
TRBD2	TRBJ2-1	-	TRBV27	TGTGCCAGCAGTACCGTCCCGGGACTAGTCTCCTACAATGAGCAGTTCTTC	CASSTVPGLVSYNEQFF
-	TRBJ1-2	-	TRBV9	TGTGCCAGCAGCGTAGAGTCAGATCTCTATGGCTACACCTTC	CASSVESDLYGYTF
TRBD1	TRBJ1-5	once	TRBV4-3	TGCGCCAGCAGCCAAGATTTTGGACAGGGTTTCCAGCCCCAGCATTTT	CASSQDFGQGFQPQHF
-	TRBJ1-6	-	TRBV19	TGTGCCAGTAGTATCAACAGGGTAAATTCACCCCTCCACTTT	CASSINRVNSPLHF
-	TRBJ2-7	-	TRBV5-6	TGTGCCAGCAGCTTAGCACACGAGCAGTACTTC	CASSLAHEQYF